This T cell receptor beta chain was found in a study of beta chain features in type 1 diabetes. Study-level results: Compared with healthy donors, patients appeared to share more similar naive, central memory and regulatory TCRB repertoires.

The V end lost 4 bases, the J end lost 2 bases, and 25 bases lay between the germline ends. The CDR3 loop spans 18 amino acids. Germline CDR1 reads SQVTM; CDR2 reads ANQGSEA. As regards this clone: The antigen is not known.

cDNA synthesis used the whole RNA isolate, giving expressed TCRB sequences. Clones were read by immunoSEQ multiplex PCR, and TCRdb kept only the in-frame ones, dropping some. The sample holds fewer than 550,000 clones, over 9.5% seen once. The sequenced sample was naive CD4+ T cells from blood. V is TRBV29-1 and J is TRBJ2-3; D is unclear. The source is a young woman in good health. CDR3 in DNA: TGCAGCGTTGCTCTCCTCCTTATCAATCCTGGGCTCACAGATACGCAGTATTTT. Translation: CSVALLLINPGLTDTQYF.